This T cell receptor beta chain emerged from a study of CD8 T cells in ankylosing spondylitis. CDR1 and CDR2 (germline): MNHEY, SVGEGT. This CDR3 is 16 amino acids long. V was pared by 2 bases and J by 2 bases, with 9 bases of the junction left unmatched. It was by quantitative 5'-RACE with molecular barcodes that TCR beta libraries were made. TCRdb reanalysed the 5' RACE reads using MiXCR and keeps one entry per CDR3 protein. The sample lists under 150,000 distinct CDR3 sequences; over 7% were seen once. Study-wide results and limits: Enrichment of disease-linked clones was reportedly significant in matched ankylosing spondylitis synovial fluid.

With regard to this clonotype: Its cognate antigen is unknown.

The clonotype was recovered from a male donor with ankylosing spondylitis or in good health (not recorded which). The sequenced sample consisted of blood, either unsorted or a sorted T cell fraction (not recorded which). The J gene is TRBJ2-7, the V gene TRBV6-2 or TRBV6-3; 7 bases fit TRBD1. The CDR3 sequence is CASSYAPGTEPYEQYF. DNA of the CDR3: TGTGCCAGCAGTTACGCCCCCGGGACAGAACCCTACGAGCAGTACTTC.